This is a list of T cell receptor beta chains from one sample in a study of blood T cell repertoires in COVID-19. Here immunoSEQ multiplex PCR was the method, and the copy in TCRdb shows in-frame clones only, minus some. This table has about 230,000 clones, 83% appearing once. Sequences were obtained from peripheral blood. The receptors stem from a woman aged 70-85 years with active or convalescent COVID-19. CDR3s include the opening cysteine and the closing phenylalanine or tryptophan. Fields, in order: V gene, CDR3 protein.

>TRBV7-9
CASTLEGVGYTF
>TRBV3-1/TRBV3-2
CASSQGTSGSYEQYF
>TRBV30
CAWRWQGIRGYTF
>TRBV28
CASSSLIALEQFF
>TRBV9
CASRPDRQNGYTF
>TRBV18
CASSPNAAEDYNEQFF
>TRBV3-1/TRBV3-2
CASSPVAGDTNEQFF
>TRBV7-3
CASSLTKEAEQFF
>TRBV5-5
CASSFGGNPLTREKLFF
>TRBV2
CASRGTGSSYNEQFF
>TRBV5-1
CASGLGTYNEQFF
>TRBV19
CASTPRHRRNTGELFF
>TRBV6-4
CASGAGPSTDTQYF
>TRBV11-2
CASKAGTGGSGELFF
>TRBV18
CASSLETGPGYGYTF
>TRBV10-3
CAISAGVSNQPQHF
>TRBV13
CASSPVAGGNNEQFF
>TRBV6-6
CASSFQRGGGELFF
>TRBV11-2
CASRPRLVEETQYF
>TRBV6-1
CASSEQGGFSGNTIYF
>TRBV6-6
CASSYDFTGNTIYF
>TRBV3-1/TRBV3-2
CASSRSGIMNTEAFF
>TRBV27
CASSFAASDTQYF
>TRBV4-1
CASSQDQRGMNTEAFF
>TRBV14
CASSQAMGSYGYTF
>TRBV2
CASGGVDTGSYNEQFF
>TRBV6-5
CASRGAGLETQYF
>TRBV5-1
CASRVDRAGNNEQFF
>TRBV10-2
CASTPGLAYSTDTQYF
>TRBV7-2
CASSLERTGSEGYTF
>TRBV18
CASSLPEGHEQYF
>TRBV12-3/TRBV12-4
CASRPWGQTEAFF
>TRBV19
CASSMRGAEAYEQYF
>TRBV5-1
CASSLMQGNTEAFF
>TRBV6-5
CASRAGGPLDTEAFF
>TRBV5-1
CASSAGQITGELFF
>TRBV2
CASSGGMHNEQFF
>TRBV11-2
CASSPLSVLRPAQYF
>TRBV6-6
CASRHRDSNYGYTF
>TRBV2
CASSEGSGSISYEQYF
>TRBV19
CASSAGGTDTQYF
>TRBV6-5
CASSYLAGDNSPLHF
>TRBV19
CASSIRAGGLFTGELFF
>TRBV5-1
CASSPQSPRQGSDGYTF
>TRBV9
CASSPLAGEDTQYF
>TRBV6-5
CASSLHDGVSPLHF
>TRBV28
CASSLRLAGVSRTGTDTQYF
>TRBV5-1
CASRGQGITDTQYF
>TRBV4-3
CASSRGQGANYGYTF
>TRBV7-2
CASSLPLAGQETQYF
>TRBV3-1/TRBV3-2
CASSQDSGYTNEKLFF
>TRBV6-5
CASSRAVYNEQFF
>TRBV30
CAWSAGLGKETQYF
>TRBV5-1
CASSLEGGRASGEQYF